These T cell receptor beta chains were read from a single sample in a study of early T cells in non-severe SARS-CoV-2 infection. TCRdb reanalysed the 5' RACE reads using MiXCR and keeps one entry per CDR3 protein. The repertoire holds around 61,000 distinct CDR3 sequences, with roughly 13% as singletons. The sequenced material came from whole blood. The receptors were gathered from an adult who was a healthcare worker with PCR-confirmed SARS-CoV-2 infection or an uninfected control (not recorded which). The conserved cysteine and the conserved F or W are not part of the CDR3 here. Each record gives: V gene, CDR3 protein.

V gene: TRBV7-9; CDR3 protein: ASSSGPGGIHEQY
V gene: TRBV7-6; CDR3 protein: ASSLGTSGGTDTQY
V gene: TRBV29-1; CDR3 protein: SARGQGESGYT
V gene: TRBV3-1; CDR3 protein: ASSIARVVGYGYT
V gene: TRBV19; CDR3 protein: ATKGFGHTIY
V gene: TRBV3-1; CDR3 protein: ASSQSGTAATNEKLF
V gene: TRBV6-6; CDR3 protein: ASSYTTEPQH
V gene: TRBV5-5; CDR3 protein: ASSPETFQPQH
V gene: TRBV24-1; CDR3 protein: ATSGAGRETQY
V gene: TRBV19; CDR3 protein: ASSIVGQAYEQY
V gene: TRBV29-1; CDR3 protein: SVPRSDRPYGYT
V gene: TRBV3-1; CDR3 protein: ASSPFERAGRVNEQF
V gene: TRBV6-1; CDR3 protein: ASSDHGGINNEQF
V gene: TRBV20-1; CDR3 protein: SAGGQAGNTIY
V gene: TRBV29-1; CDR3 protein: SVPGTGPYGYT
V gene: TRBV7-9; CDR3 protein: ASSSRQGGTDTQY
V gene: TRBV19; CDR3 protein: ASSMGDRALGPQH
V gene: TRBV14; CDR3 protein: ASSLPGTLNTEAF
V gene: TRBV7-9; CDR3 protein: ASRQSSSGNTIY
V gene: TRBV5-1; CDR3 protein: ASSLQGAPGELF
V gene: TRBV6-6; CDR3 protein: ASSYSTPRYGYT
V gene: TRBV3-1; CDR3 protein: ASSQTDRVTDTQY
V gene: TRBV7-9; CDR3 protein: ASSFAGTSYEQY
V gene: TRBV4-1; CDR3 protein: ASSPTGTRRLGAF
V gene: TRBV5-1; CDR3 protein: ASSLVAGTSIYEQY
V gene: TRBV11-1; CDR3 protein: ASSLWPGSYEQY
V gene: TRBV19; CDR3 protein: ASSIAGSRRYEQY
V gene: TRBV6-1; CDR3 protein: ASRGLRRVYNEQF
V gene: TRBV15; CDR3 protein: ATSRVSNTDTQY
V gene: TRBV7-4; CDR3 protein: ASSPTSVQETQY
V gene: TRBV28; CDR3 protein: ASSFGQPANTGELF
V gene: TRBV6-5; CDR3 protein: ASSYLAGRGWNTEAF
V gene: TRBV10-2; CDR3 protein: ASTETVYEQY
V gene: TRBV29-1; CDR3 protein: SVDKLVGRAYNEQF
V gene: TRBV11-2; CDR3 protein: ASRDIGSAGPDYGYT
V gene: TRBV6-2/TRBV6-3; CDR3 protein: ASRISGLKNIQY
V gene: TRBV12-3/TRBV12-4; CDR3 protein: ASSSTDTQY